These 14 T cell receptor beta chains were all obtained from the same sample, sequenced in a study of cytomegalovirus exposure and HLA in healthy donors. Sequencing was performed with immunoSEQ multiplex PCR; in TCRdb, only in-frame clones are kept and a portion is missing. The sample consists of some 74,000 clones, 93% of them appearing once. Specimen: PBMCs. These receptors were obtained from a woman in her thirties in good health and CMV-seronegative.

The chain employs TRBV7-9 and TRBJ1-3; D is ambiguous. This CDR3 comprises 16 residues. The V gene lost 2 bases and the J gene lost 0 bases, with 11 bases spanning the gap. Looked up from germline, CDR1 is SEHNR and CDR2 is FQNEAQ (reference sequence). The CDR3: CASSLLGETSGNTIYF. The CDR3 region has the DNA TGTGCCAGCAGCTTACTCGGGGAAACCTCTGGAAACACCATATATTTT.

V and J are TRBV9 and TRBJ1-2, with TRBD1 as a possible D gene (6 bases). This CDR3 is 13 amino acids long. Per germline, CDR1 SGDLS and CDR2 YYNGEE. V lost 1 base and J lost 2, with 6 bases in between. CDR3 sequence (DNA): TGTGCCAGCAGCGTACAGGGGAACTATGGCTACACCTTC. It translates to CASSVQGNYGYTF.

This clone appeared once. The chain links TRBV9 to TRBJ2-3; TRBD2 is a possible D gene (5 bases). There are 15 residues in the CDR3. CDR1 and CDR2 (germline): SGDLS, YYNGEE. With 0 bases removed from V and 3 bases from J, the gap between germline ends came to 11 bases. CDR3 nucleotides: TGTGCCAGCAGCGTAGGTGGGAGAGGGACAGATACGCAGTATTTT. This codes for CASSVGGRGTDTQYF.

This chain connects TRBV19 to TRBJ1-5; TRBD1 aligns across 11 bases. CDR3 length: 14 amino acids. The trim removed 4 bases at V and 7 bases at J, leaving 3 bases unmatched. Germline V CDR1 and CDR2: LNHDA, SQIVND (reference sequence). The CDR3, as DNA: TGTGCCAGTAGTAGGGACAGGGGGGCACAGCCCCAGCATTTT. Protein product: CASSRDRGAQPQHF. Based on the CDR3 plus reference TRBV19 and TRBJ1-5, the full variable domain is DGGITQSPKYLFRKEGQNVTLSCEQNLNHDAMYWYRQDPGQGLRLIYYSQIVNDFQKGDIAEGYSVSREKKESFPLTVTSAQKNPTAFYLCASSRDRGAQPQHFGDGTRLSIL.

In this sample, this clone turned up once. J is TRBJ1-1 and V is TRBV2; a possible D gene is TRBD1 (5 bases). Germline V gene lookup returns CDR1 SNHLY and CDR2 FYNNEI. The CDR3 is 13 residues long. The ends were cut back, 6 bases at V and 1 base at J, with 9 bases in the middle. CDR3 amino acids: CASSQRGNTEAFF. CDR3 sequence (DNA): TGTGCCAGCAGCCAAAGGGGGAACACTGAAGCTTTCTTT.

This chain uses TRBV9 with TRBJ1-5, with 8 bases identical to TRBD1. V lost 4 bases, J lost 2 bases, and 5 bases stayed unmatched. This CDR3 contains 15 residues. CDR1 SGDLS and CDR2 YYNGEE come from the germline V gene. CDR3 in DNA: TGTGCCAGCAGCTCAGGGGGCGCAGGCAATCAGCCCCAGCATTTT. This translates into CASSSGGAGNQPQHF.

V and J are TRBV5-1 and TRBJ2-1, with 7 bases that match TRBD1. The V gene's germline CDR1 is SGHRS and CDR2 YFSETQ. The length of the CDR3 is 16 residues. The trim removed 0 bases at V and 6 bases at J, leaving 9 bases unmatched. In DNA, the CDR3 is TGCGCCAGCAGCTTGGAACAGGGGACACGGGGCAATGAGCAGTTCTTC. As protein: CASSLEQGTRGNEQFF.

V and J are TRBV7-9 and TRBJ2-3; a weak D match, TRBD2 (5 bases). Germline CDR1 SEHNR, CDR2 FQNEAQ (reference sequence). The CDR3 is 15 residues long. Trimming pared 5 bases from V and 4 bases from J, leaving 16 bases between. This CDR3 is CASSPQPISADTQYF. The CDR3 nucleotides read TGTGCCAGCAGCCCTCAACCCATTAGCGCAGATACGCAGTATTTT.

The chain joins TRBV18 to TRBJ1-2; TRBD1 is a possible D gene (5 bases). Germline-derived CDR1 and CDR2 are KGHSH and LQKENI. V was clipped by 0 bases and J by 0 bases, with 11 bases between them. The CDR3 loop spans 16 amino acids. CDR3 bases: TGTGCCAGCTCACCACCGGAGGGGCTTACTAACTATGGCTACACCTTC. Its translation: CASSPPEGLTNYGYTF.

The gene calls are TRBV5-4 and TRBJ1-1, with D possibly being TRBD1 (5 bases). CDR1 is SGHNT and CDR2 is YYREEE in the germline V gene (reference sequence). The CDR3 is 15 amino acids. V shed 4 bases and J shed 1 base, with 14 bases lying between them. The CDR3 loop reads CASSPSTGQNTEAFF. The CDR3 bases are TGTGCCAGCAGCCCCTCCACAGGACAGAACACTGAAGCTTTCTTT. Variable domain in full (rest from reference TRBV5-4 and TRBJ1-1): ETGVTQSPTHLIKTRGQQVTLRCSSQSGHNTVSWYQQALGQGPQFIFQYYREEENGRGNFPPRFSGLQFPNYSSELNVNALELDDSALYLCASSPSTGQNTEAFFGQGTRLTVV.

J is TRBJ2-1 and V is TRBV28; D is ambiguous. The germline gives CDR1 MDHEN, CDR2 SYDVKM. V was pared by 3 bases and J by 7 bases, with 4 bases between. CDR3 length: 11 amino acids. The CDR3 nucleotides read TGTGCCAGCAGTTTTAGAAATGAGCAGTTCTTC. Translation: CASSFRNEQFF.

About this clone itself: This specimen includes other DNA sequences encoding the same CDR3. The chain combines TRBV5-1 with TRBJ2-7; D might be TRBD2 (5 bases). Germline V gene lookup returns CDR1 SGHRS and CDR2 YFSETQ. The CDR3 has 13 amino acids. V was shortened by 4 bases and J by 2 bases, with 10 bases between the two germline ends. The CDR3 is CASSPGGPYEQYF. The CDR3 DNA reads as TGCGCCAGCAGCCCCGGAGGTCCCTACGAGCAGTACTTC.

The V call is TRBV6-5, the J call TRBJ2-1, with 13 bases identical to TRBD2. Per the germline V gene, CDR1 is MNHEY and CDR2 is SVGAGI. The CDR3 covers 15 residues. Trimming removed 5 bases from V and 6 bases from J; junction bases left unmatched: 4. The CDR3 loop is CASSRTSGRANEQFF. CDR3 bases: TGTGCCAGCAGTCGCACTAGCGGGAGGGCCAATGAGCAGTTCTTC.

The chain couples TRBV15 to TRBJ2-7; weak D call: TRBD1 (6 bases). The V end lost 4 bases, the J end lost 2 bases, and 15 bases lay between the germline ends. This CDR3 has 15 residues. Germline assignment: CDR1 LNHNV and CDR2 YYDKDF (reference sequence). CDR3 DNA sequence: TGTGCCACCAGCACAGCCCCCAGGGGCACCTACGAGCAGTACTTC. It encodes CATSTAPRGTYEQYF. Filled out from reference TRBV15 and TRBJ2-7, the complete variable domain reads DAMVIQNPRYQVTQFGKPVTLSCSQTLNHNVMYWYQQKSSQAPKLLFHYYDKDFNNEADTPDNFQSRRPNTSFCFLDIRSPGLGDTAMYLCATSTAPRGTYEQYFGPGTRLTVT.